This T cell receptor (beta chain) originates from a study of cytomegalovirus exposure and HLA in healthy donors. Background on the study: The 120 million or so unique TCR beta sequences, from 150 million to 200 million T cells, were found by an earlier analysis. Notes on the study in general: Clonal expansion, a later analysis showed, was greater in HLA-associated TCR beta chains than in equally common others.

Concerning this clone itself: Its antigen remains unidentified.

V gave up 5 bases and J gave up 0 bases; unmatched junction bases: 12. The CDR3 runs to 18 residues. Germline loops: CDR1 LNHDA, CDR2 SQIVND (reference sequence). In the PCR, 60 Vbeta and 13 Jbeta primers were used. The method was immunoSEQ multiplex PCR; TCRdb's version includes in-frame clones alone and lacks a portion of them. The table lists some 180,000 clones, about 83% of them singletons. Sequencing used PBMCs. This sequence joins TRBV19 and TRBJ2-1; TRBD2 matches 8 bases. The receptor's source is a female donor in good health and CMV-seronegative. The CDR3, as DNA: TGTGCCAGTAGTGTTCGGACTAGCTTCTCGAGCTCCTACAATGAGCAGTTCTTC. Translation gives CASSVRTSFSSSYNEQFF. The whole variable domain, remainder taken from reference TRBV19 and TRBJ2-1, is DGGITQSPKYLFRKEGQNVTLSCEQNLNHDAMYWYRQDPGQGLRLIYYSQIVNDFQKGDIAEGYSVSREKKESFPLTVTSAQKNPTAFYLCASSVRTSFSSSYNEQFFGPGTRLTVL.